This is a list of T cell receptor beta chains from one sample in a study of T cells after posttransplantation cyclophosphamide. The method was immunoSEQ multiplex PCR; TCRdb's version includes in-frame clones alone and lacks a portion of them. The sample yields approximately 39,000 clones, without any singletons. What was sequenced was PBMCs. These receptors all stem from a girl aged 10-17 years in good health, CMV-negative, and a related stem cell transplant donor. CDR3s include the opening cysteine and the closing phenylalanine or tryptophan. The order of the fields is V gene, clone size, D gene, J gene, CDR3 DNA, CDR3 protein. A D gene is named only where the DNA matches it firmly. Size is stated for part of the rows, as once, few or many counts, or as a class when the clone is expanded.

V gene: TRBV4-1
clone size: .
D gene: TRBD2
J gene: TRBJ2-5
CDR3 DNA: TGCGCCAGCAGCCAAGTTCGGGAGGGTGGGACCCAGTACTTC
CDR3 protein: CASSQVREGGTQYF

V gene: TRBV28
clone size: .
D gene: .
J gene: TRBJ1-2
CDR3 DNA: TGTGCCAGCAGCCTCGACTCAAACTATGGCTACACCTTC
CDR3 protein: CASSLDSNYGYTF

V gene: TRBV28
clone size: .
D gene: .
J gene: TRBJ2-3
CDR3 DNA: TGTGCCAGCAGTTTACCCAGGCCGCGGAGGGGTCGCGCAGATACGCAGTATTTT
CDR3 protein: CASSLPRPRRGRADTQYF

V gene: TRBV7-9
clone size: few
D gene: TRBD1
J gene: TRBJ1-1
CDR3 DNA: TGTGCCAGCAGCTTAGGACAGGGGGACACTGAAGCTTTCTTT
CDR3 protein: CASSLGQGDTEAFF

V gene: TRBV7-6
clone size: .
D gene: .
J gene: TRBJ2-5
CDR3 DNA: TGTGCCAGCAGCTTAGGTCGGTTCCAAGAGACCCAGTACTTC
CDR3 protein: CASSLGRFQETQYF

V gene: TRBV30
clone size: .
D gene: .
J gene: TRBJ2-3
CDR3 DNA: TGTGCCTGGAGTGTACAGTCCACAGATACGCAGTATTTT
CDR3 protein: CAWSVQSTDTQYF

V gene: TRBV2
clone size: .
D gene: TRBD1
J gene: TRBJ1-6
CDR3 DNA: TGTGCCAGCAGTGGGACAGGGGATTCACCCCTCCACTTT
CDR3 protein: CASSGTGDSPLHF

V gene: TRBV5-6
clone size: many
D gene: .
J gene: TRBJ2-7
CDR3 DNA: TGTGCCAGCAGCTTGGGGGGGCAGGACCTATCCTACGAGCAGTACTTC
CDR3 protein: CASSLGGQDLSYEQYF

V gene: TRBV9
clone size: few
D gene: .
J gene: TRBJ2-2
CDR3 DNA: TGTGCCAGCAGCGTACGGGGGTACAACACCGGGGAGCTGTTTTTT
CDR3 protein: CASSVRGYNTGELFF

V gene: TRBV6-5
clone size: many
D gene: .
J gene: TRBJ1-1
CDR3 DNA: TGTGCCAGCAGCCGACCGGGGGTTAATACTCAAGCTTTCTTT
CDR3 protein: CASSRPGVNTQAFF

V gene: TRBV19
clone size: few
D gene: TRBD2
J gene: TRBJ2-3
CDR3 DNA: TGTGCCAGTAGTATGGCCGGACTAGCGGGACGCACAGATACGCAGTATTTT
CDR3 protein: CASSMAGLAGRTDTQYF

V gene: TRBV5-1
clone size: few
D gene: .
J gene: TRBJ2-5
CDR3 DNA: TGCGCCAGCAGCTGGAGGGTCGGGGAGACCCAGTACTTC
CDR3 protein: CASSWRVGETQYF

V gene: TRBV5-5
clone size: .
D gene: TRBD2
J gene: TRBJ2-7
CDR3 DNA: TGTGCCAGCAGCTTGGGTCGAGGACTAGCGGGTATCTACGAGCAGTACTTC
CDR3 protein: CASSLGRGLAGIYEQYF

V gene: TRBV19
clone size: .
D gene: TRBD2
J gene: TRBJ2-5
CDR3 DNA: TGTGCCTCCCAAAAAGCGGGAGGGTATGAGACCCAGTACTTC
CDR3 protein: CASQKAGGYETQYF

V gene: TRBV28
clone size: few
D gene: TRBD2
J gene: TRBJ2-1
CDR3 DNA: TGTGCCAGCAGTCCAAGCGCTAGCGGAACCTACAATGAGCAGTTCTTC
CDR3 protein: CASSPSASGTYNEQFF

V gene: TRBV6-1
clone size: many
D gene: .
J gene: TRBJ1-4
CDR3 DNA: TGTGCCAGCAATTTGGACAGTCTGGTTAATGAAAAACTGTTTTTT
CDR3 protein: CASNLDSLVNEKLFF

V gene: TRBV7-7
clone size: many
D gene: TRBD2
J gene: TRBJ2-1
CDR3 DNA: TGTGCCAGCAGCCCCAGCGGGGGGGCTAGTGAGCAGTTCTTC
CDR3 protein: CASSPSGGASEQFF

V gene: TRBV4-3
clone size: many
D gene: .
J gene: TRBJ1-1
CDR3 DNA: TGCGCCAGCAGCCAAGATTGGACAGCCCAGAACACTGAAGCTTTCTTT
CDR3 protein: CASSQDWTAQNTEAFF

V gene: TRBV12-2
clone size: .
D gene: .
J gene: TRBJ2-7
CDR3 DNA: TGTGCAAGTCGCCCCCGGCCCTCCCCCTGCGGGGGCAGGGGTTACGAGCAGTACTTC
CDR3 protein: CASRPRPSPCGGRGYEQYF

V gene: TRBV6-6
clone size: many
D gene: .
J gene: TRBJ1-6
CDR3 DNA: TGTGCCAGCAGTTACAGTCAGGGTGGATCACCCCTCCACTTT
CDR3 protein: CASSYSQGGSPLHF

V gene: TRBV19
clone size: many
D gene: .
J gene: TRBJ2-1
CDR3 DNA: TGTGCCAGTAGTAACCGACAGGTTTTCAATGAGCAGTTCTTC
CDR3 protein: CASSNRQVFNEQFF

V gene: TRBV19
clone size: many
D gene: TRBD1
J gene: TRBJ2-1
CDR3 DNA: TGTGCCAGTGGCTGGACAGGGGGCTTCGATGAGCAGTTCTTC
CDR3 protein: CASGWTGGFDEQFF